The 32 T cell receptor beta chains listed next were all sequenced from one sample in a study of technical replicates of blood from four donors. The data were produced by immunoSEQ multiplex PCR, yet TCRdb's version contains in-frame clones alone and is incomplete. The sample shows more than 65,000 clones, 96% of them seen only once. Input material: T cells isolated from PBMCs. The receptors were gathered from a human donor in good health.

The rearrangement links TRBV27 to TRBJ2-7; 7 nucleotides agree with TRBD1. Germline CDR1 is MNHEY and CDR2 is SMNVEV (reference sequence). The CDR3 length is 13 residues. The ends lost 5 bases at V and 6 bases at J; junction bases unmatched: 7. The CDR3 protein is CASSGNRGSEQYF. In nucleotides, the CDR3 is TGTGCCAGCAGTGGTAACAGGGGTTCCGAGCAGTACTTC.

The rearrangement joins TRBV19 to TRBJ1-2, with 12 bases aligning to TRBD1. The germline V gene encodes CDR1 LNHDA and CDR2 SQIVND (reference sequence). Trimming removed 9 bases from V and 4 bases from J; junction bases left unmatched: 12. The CDR3 spans 16 residues. CDR3 in amino acids: CASSGTGGVRFYGYTF. In DNA, the CDR3 is TGTGCCAGCTCCGGGACAGGGGGCGTTAGGTTCTATGGCTACACCTTC. Full variable domain (remainder filled in from reference TRBV19 and TRBJ1-2): DGGITQSPKYLFRKEGQNVTLSCEQNLNHDAMYWYRQDPGQGLRLIYYSQIVNDFQKGDIAEGYSVSREKKESFPLTVTSAQKNPTAFYLCASSGTGGVRFYGYTFGSGTRLTVV.

The rearrangement uses TRBV15 and TRBJ2-3; TRBD2 matches 8 bases. With V trimmed by 0 bases and J by 1 base, 3 bases remained unmatched. Per germline, CDR1 LNHNV and CDR2 YYDKDF (reference sequence). The CDR3 contains 16 residues. Here the CDR3 DNA reads TGTGCCACCAGCAGAGATCCACTAGCGGGCACAGATACGCAGTATTTT. Translating it yields CATSRDPLAGTDTQYF. The complete variable domain, with remaining parts taken from reference TRBV15 and TRBJ2-3, reads DAMVIQNPRYQVTQFGKPVTLSCSQTLNHNVMYWYQQKSSQAPKLLFHYYDKDFNNEADTPDNFQSRRPNTSFCFLDIRSPGLGDTAMYLCATSRDPLAGTDTQYFGPGTRLTVL.

The chain couples TRBV7-9 to TRBJ2-7; TRBD2 aligns across 8 bases. Germline trimming cut 1 base from V and 3 bases from J; bases unmatched to any gene: 5. The CDR3 length is 15 residues. Germline lookup yields CDR1 SEHNR and CDR2 FQNEAQ (reference sequence). The DNA of the CDR3 is TGTGCCAGCAGCTTAGGTAGCGGGGATTTCTACGAGCAGTACTTC. It encodes CASSLGSGDFYEQYF.

The chain is built from TRBV6-1 and TRBJ1-1, with 11 bases identical to TRBD1. Trimming cost V 8 bases and J 3 bases; bases outside gene matches: 5. The CDR3 runs 14 residues. CDR1 MNHNS and CDR2 SASEGT come from the germline V gene. The CDR3 is CASGTGGFDTEAFF. The CDR3, as DNA: TGTGCCAGCGGGACAGGGGGTTTCGACACTGAAGCTTTCTTT.

The gene calls are TRBV10-2 and TRBJ1-2; D unresolved. This CDR3 comprises 12 residues. CDR1 and CDR2 (germline): WSHSY, SAAADI. V lost 2 bases, J lost 5 bases, and 6 bases lay in between. The CDR3, as DNA: TGCGCCAGCAGTGAGCCGAGGTATGGCTACACCTTC. Protein: CASSEPRYGYTF.

The CDR3 reads CASSPGGPDIQYF. In DNA, the CDR3 is TGCGCCAGCAGTCCGGGAGGGCCGGACATTCAGTACTTC. The chain combines TRBV10-1 with TRBJ2-4, with 8 nucleotides matching TRBD2. Germline-derived CDR1 and CDR2 are WNHNN and SYGVQD (reference sequence). J gave up 8 bases and V 5 bases, and 5 bases lay outside the gene matches. The CDR3 has 13 residues.

The gene calls are TRBV6-5 and TRBJ2-3; a possible D gene is TRBD1 (6 bases). Germline V gives CDR1 MNHEY, CDR2 SVGAGI. The CDR3 contains 15 residues. V dropped 2 bases and J dropped 4 bases, with 13 bases sitting between them. This CDR3 reads CASSYRIGGADTQYF. DNA of the CDR3: TGTGCCAGCAGTTACCGCATTGGGGGCGCAGATACGCAGTATTTT.

The chain employs TRBV10-2 and TRBJ1-1; a weak D match, TRBD1 (5 bases). Trimming shortened V by 7 bases and J by 7 bases, and 16 bases separated the two germline ends. This CDR3 has 13 amino acids. Germline CDR1 and CDR2: WSHSY and SAAADI. Here the CDR3 DNA reads TGCGCCAGCAAAGGCGGGGACGGGCGTGAAGCTTTCTTT. Translated, it gives CASKGGDGREAFF.

V gene TRBV10-2 combines with J gene TRBJ2-7; tentatively, D is TRBD2 (5 bases). Per the germline V gene, CDR1 is WSHSY and CDR2 is SAAADI. The CDR3 length is 12 residues. The germline V and J ends were trimmed by 4 bases and 2 bases, with 6 bases remaining between them. The CDR3 protein is CASSVLAYEQYF. The CDR3 nucleotides read TGCGCCAGCAGTGTACTAGCCTACGAGCAGTACTTC.

This clone was found once. The CDR3 nucleotides are TGCGCCAGCAGCACAGGGAGCAATCAGCCCCAGCATTTT. It encodes CASSTGSNQPQHF. The chain couples TRBV5-1 to TRBJ1-5; possibly TRBD1 for D (6 bases). CDR1 is SGHRS and CDR2 is YFSETQ in the germline V gene. The CDR3 totals 13 residues. The V end lost 4 bases, the J end lost 1 base, and 6 bases lay between the germline ends.

This rearrangement joins TRBV6-5 to TRBJ2-3; 9 bases are a match to TRBD1. The V gene's germline CDR1 is MNHEY and CDR2 SVGAGI. Trimming removed 7 bases from V and 4 bases from J; junction bases left unmatched: 6. CDR3 size: 14 residues. The CDR3 DNA sequence: TGTGCCAGCACCTGGACAGGGGAGTCAGATACGCAGTATTTT. It is translated as CASTWTGESDTQYF.

This rearrangement joins TRBV9 to TRBJ2-1; 15 nucleotides align to TRBD2. The V gene's germline CDR1 is SGDLS and CDR2 YYNGEE. Trimming at V came to 4 bases and at J to 5 bases, leaving 4 bases not matched to a gene. This CDR3 comprises 16 residues. CDR3 amino acids: CASSLRTSGRDNEQFF. The CDR3 DNA sequence: TGTGCCAGCAGCCTTCGGACTAGCGGGAGGGACAATGAGCAGTTCTTC.

CDR3 coding DNA: TGTGCCAGTAGTATAGTCTGGAGAAGCTCCTACGAGCAGTACTTC. This codes for CASSIVWRSSYEQYF. V and J are TRBV19 and TRBJ2-7; no definite D call. V gave up 1 base and J gave up 0 bases, with 10 bases separating them. Germline-derived CDR1 and CDR2 are LNHDA and SQIVND (reference sequence). The CDR3 spans 15 residues. The full variable domain, completed using reference TRBV19 and TRBJ2-7, is DGGITQSPKYLFRKEGQNVTLSCEQNLNHDAMYWYRQDPGQGLRLIYYSQIVNDFQKGDIAEGYSVSREKKESFPLTVTSAQKNPTAFYLCASSIVWRSSYEQYFGPGTRLTVT.

This clone was counted once. The sample holds other DNA sequences that translate to the same CDR3. This sequence joins TRBV20-1 and TRBJ2-1; unclear D gene. This CDR3 region has 11 residues. CDR1 and CDR2 (germline): DFQATT, SNEGSKA (reference sequence). V shed 3 bases and J shed 6 bases, with 6 bases lying between them. In DNA, the CDR3 is TGCAGTGCTAGTAATCCCAATGAGCAGTTCTTC. As protein: CSASNPNEQFF.

The rearrangement joins TRBV18 to TRBJ2-5, with D perhaps TRBD2 (5 bases). The germline V gene has CDR1 KGHSH and CDR2 LQKENI. The CDR3 contains 12 residues. V lost 6 bases and J lost 9, with 14 bases in between. Written as DNA, the CDR3 is TGTGCCAGCTCCCTTCCTAGAGCGGCCCAGTACTTC. Amino acid sequence: CASSLPRAAQYF.

The chain employs TRBV14 and TRBJ2-1; 12 positions match TRBD2. The CDR3 has 17 residues. The germline V gene encodes CDR1 SGHDN and CDR2 FVKESK. The V and J ends lost 3 bases and 2 bases, in that order; junction bases with no gene match: 5. This CDR3 reads CASSHGLAGSPYNEQFF. The DNA of the CDR3 is TGTGCCAGCAGCCACGGACTAGCGGGGTCCCCCTACAATGAGCAGTTCTTC.

This clone was counted a single time. The chain employs TRBV10-3 and TRBJ1-5, with TRBD1 identical over 8 bases. Germline V gene lookup returns CDR1 ENHRY and CDR2 SYGVKD. Trimming removed 11 bases from V and 3 bases from J; junction bases left unmatched: 21. The CDR3 extends over 18 amino acids. The CDR3 here is CASKSGTGGSGYNQPQHF. The CDR3 DNA sequence: TGTGCCTCCAAGTCCGGGACAGGAGGCAGTGGGTACAATCAGCCCCAGCATTTT.

The genes are TRBV12-1 and TRBJ2-7; the D call TRBD2 from the table was never checked on the DNA. TRBV12-1 is shown as a pseudogene. The CDR3 totals 12 residues. The CDR3 nucleotides are TGTGCCAGCAGGCGACTAGAGTACGAGCAGTACTTC. This gives the protein CASRRLEYEQYF.

This chain connects TRBV11-1 to TRBJ1-1, with 8 bases aligning to TRBD1. The CDR3 has 17 amino acids. CDR1 is SGHAT, CDR2 FQDESV, per germline (reference sequence). The J segment lost 0 bases and the V segment lost 1 base, leaving 7 bases of the junction unmatched. The CDR3 loop is CASSLGPTGAMNTEAFF. The CDR3 bases are TGTGCCAGCAGCTTAGGGCCGACAGGGGCCATGAACACTGAAGCTTTCTTT.

V usage is TRBV19 and J usage is TRBJ2-1, with TRBD2 matching 11 bases. This CDR3 spans 15 amino acids. Germline CDR1 and CDR2: LNHDA and SQIVND (reference sequence). Germline trimming cut 2 bases from V and 10 bases from J; bases unmatched to any gene: 7. CDR3 in amino acids: CASSISSGRMREQFF. DNA of the CDR3: TGTGCCAGTAGTATATCTAGCGGGAGGATGAGAGAGCAGTTCTTC.

The chain is built from TRBV30 and TRBJ2-7; TRBD1 agrees at 8 bases. In germline, CDR1 is GTSNPN, CDR2 SVGIG (reference sequence). The CDR3 sequence is 15 residues long. Losses at the gene ends were 3 bases for V and 6 bases for J; bases not matched to a gene: 13. The CDR3 DNA sequence: TGTGCCTGGAGGGCAGGGGGCTGGGGGGTCCTCGAGCAGTACTTC. Protein: CAWRAGGWGVLEQYF.

This chain links TRBV9 with TRBJ2-7, with 13 bases identical to TRBD2. The junction had 1 base not matched to a gene; V was cut back by 3 bases and J by 1 base. The length of the CDR3 is 15 residues. CDR1 is SGDLS and CDR2 is YYNGEE in the germline V gene. This CDR3 is CASSGGLAGSYEQYF. The CDR3 DNA reads as TGTGCCAGCAGCGGGGGACTAGCGGGATCCTACGAGCAGTACTTC. Filled out from reference TRBV9 and TRBJ2-7, the complete variable domain reads DSGVTQTPKHLITATGQRVTLRCSPRSGDLSVYWYQQSLDQGLQFLIQYYNGEERAKGNILERFSAQQFPDLHSELNLSSLELGDSALYFCASSGGLAGSYEQYFGPGTRLTVT.

This clone was observed a single time. The chain recombines TRBV25-1 with TRBJ1-2; D gene unclear. The CDR3 totals 10 residues. CDR1 and CDR2 (germline): MGHDK, SYGVNS. V lost 6 bases, J lost 6 bases, and 5 bases lay in between. CDR3 sequence (DNA): TGTGCCAGCAGATTAGATGGCTACACCTTC. Its protein is CASRLDGYTF.

The CDR3 DNA sequence: TGTGCCAGCAGCGCTGAGGGTAGTACCGGGGAGCTGTTTTTT. Its translation: CASSAEGSTGELFF. The V call is TRBV21-1, the J call TRBJ2-2; the table's D call of TRBD2 was not tested on the DNA. TRBV21-1 is a pseudogene. The CDR3 length is 14 residues.

The J gene is TRBJ1-4, the V gene TRBV27; weak D call: TRBD1 (6 bases). CDR1 and CDR2 (germline): MNHEY, SMNVEV (reference sequence). Deletions cut 6 bases from V and 5 bases from J, with 13 bases between. The CDR3 has 14 residues. The CDR3 nucleotides read TGTGCCAGCAGGGCCGGACAGATCAATGAAAAACTGTTTTTT. Residues: CASRAGQINEKLFF.

The V call is TRBV4-1, the J call TRBJ2-3; TRBD2 agrees at 13 bases. Germline-derived CDR1 and CDR2 are MGHRA and YSYEKL. V shed 4 bases and J 2 bases; nucleotides not matched to a gene: 6. The CDR3 extends over 17 amino acids. Written as DNA, the CDR3 is TGCGCCAGCAGCCTCGGACTAGCGGGAGTGATCACAGATACGCAGTATTTT. Encoded protein: CASSLGLAGVITDTQYF.

The chain joins TRBV5-6 to TRBJ2-7; TRBD2 might be the D (6 bases). The V and J ends lost 4 bases and 0 bases respectively, with 11 bases between them. The CDR3 length is 14 residues. CDR1 and CDR2 from the germline V gene are SGHDT and YYEEEE. The CDR3 DNA sequence: TGTGCCAGCAGCGGGACTCGTTACTCCTACGAGCAGTACTTC. Protein sequence: CASSGTRYSYEQYF.

The chain carries TRBV4-1 and TRBJ2-2; 8 nucleotides line up with TRBD2. V trimming: 3 bases; J trimming: 9 bases; junction bases outside the gene matches: 15. Germline V gene sequence: CDR1 MGHRA, CDR2 YSYEKL. This CDR3 is built from 17 residues. The CDR3 DNA is TGCGCCAGCAGCCATAGCCTCCCGCGGGAGGTTATCCGGGAGCTGTTTTTT. This gives the protein CASSHSLPREVIRELFF.

This rearrangement joins TRBV5-6 to TRBJ1-3; TRBD1 aligns across 8 bases. V lost 4 bases, J lost 4 bases, and 10 bases stayed unmatched. Germline-derived CDR1 and CDR2 are SGHDT and YYEEEE. The CDR3 length is 16 residues. In nucleotides, the CDR3 is TGTGCCAGCAGCGCCGTCCCAGGGGGCTCGGGAAACACCATATATTTT. Translation gives CASSAVPGGSGNTIYF. Full variable domain (rest looked up from reference TRBV5-6 and TRBJ1-3): DAGVTQSPTHLIKTRGQQVTLRCSPKSGHDTVSWYQQALGQGPQFIFQYYEEEERQRGNFPDRFSGHQFPNYSSELNVNALLLGDSALYLCASSAVPGGSGNTIYFGEGSWLTVV.

This chain links TRBV4-3 with TRBJ2-5, with D tentatively TRBD1 (5 bases). Trimming removed 0 bases from V and 2 bases from J, with 10 bases in between. Looked up from germline, CDR1 is LGHNA and CDR2 is YSLEER. This CDR3 is 15 amino acids long. As DNA, the CDR3 is TGCGCCAGCAGCCAAGAATGGGCAGGGCAAGAGACCCAGTACTTC. It specifies CASSQEWAGQETQYF.

In DNA, the CDR3 is TGTGCCATCAGTGCAAGACTAGCGGGGGAAAGGGGCACAGATACGCAGTATTTT. Amino acids: CAISARLAGERGTDTQYF. This rearrangement joins TRBV10-3 to TRBJ2-3; TRBD2 matches at 12 bases. The germline gives CDR1 ENHRY, CDR2 SYGVKD. The CDR3 runs to 18 residues. Unmatched junction bases numbered 9, after V lost 4 bases and J lost 1 base.